This entry concerns a single T cell receptor beta chain. This entry comes from a study of blood T cell repertoires in COVID-19. Study information: Sites across the United States, Italy and Spain contributed samples from acute and convalescent COVID-19. PBMCs, B-cell-depleted T cells, or T cells were the source of the cDNA or gDNA that made up the material.

This CDR3 spans 14 amino acids. Germline CDR1 SNHLY, CDR2 FYNNEI. V lost 4 bases to trimming and J lost 2 bases, with 9 bases between them. Per the original methods: Amplification of reference gene primers was used by the study to estimate nucleated cell counts. Profiled with immunoSEQ multiplex PCR; TCRdb holds only in-frame clones, not every one. The D gene and trimming were derived from the DNA, and the V and J assignments and clone size from that table. The sample contains just under 70,000 clones, about nine tenths of which appear only once. The sample consisted of peripheral blood. V usage is TRBV2 and J usage is TRBJ1-5; D uncertain. The sequence was collected from a man aged 25 to 40 with acute or convalescent COVID-19. CDR3 DNA: TGTGCCAGCAGTGTATCCGGGGGCAATCAGCCCCAGCATTTT. Amino acid sequence: CASSVSGGNQPQHF.